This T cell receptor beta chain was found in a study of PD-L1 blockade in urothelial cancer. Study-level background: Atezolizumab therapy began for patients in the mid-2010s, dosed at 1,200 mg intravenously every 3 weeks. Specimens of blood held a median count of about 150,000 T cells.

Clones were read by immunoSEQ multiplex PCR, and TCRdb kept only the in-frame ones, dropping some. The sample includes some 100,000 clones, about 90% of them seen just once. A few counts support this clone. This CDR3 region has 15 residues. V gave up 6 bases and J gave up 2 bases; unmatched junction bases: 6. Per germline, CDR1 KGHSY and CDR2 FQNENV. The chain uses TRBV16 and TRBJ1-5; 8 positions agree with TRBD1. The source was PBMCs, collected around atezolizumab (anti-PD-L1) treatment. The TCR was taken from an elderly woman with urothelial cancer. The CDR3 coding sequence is TGTGCCAGCAGTCCCAGGGGGCGCGGCAATCAGCCCCAGCATTTT. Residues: CASSPRGRGNQPQHF.